Presented here are 11 T cell receptor beta chains from one specimen sequenced in a study of CD8 T cells in ankylosing spondylitis. TCRdb used MiXCR to reprocess the 5' RACE reads, holding one entry per CDR3 protein. The table lists 250,000 or so distinct CDR3 sequences, 20% to 30% of them singletons, with less than 0.75% in the top ten. Sample: blood, either unsorted or a sorted T cell fraction (not recorded which). These receptors were taken from a male donor with ankylosing spondylitis or in good health (not recorded which).

The chain combines TRBV20-1 with TRBJ2-3; the D is unclear. Germline assignment: CDR1 DFQATT and CDR2 SNEGSKA (reference sequence). V gave up 4 bases and J gave up 3 bases, with 8 bases separating them. The CDR3 is 12 residues long. The CDR3 DNA is TGCAGTGCTACCCCTAAAACAGATACGCAGTATTTT. Translated, it gives CSATPKTDTQYF.

This clonotype was counted at least ten times. The genes are TRBV12-3 or TRBV12-4 and TRBJ1-5; D unclear. V lost 1 base to trimming and J lost 9 bases, with 7 bases between them. This CDR3 is built from 12 residues. CDR3 residues: CASSLGVAPQHF. As DNA, the CDR3 is TGTGCCAGCAGTTTAGGGGTGGCGCCCCAGCATTTT.

The chain recombines TRBV6-6 with TRBJ2-3; D is tentatively TRBD1 or TRBD2 (6 bases each). V was trimmed by 6 bases and J by 5 bases, leaving 9 bases between them. The CDR3 is 12 amino acids. Germline loops: CDR1 MNHNY, CDR2 SVGAGI (reference sequence). CDR3 DNA: TGTGCCAGCAGGGAGGGGGGAGATACGCAGTATTTT. Translating it yields CASREGGDTQYF.

This clonotype has a handful of counts. V is TRBV10-3 and J is TRBJ2-3; 12 nucleotides agree with TRBD2. CDR3 length: 19 amino acids. Germline-derived CDR1 and CDR2 are ENHRY and SYGVKD. V dropped 4 bases and J dropped 0; count of bases not matched to a gene: 11. This chain's CDR3 is CAISVPPSGGAGSTDTQYF. As DNA, the CDR3 is TGTGCCATCAGTGTCCCCCCTAGCGGGGGGGCCGGTAGCACAGATACGCAGTATTTT.

The rearrangement links TRBV20-1 to TRBJ2-1; TRBD2 agrees at 12 bases. The CDR3 totals 14 residues. Germline CDR1 is DFQATT and CDR2 is SNEGSKA (reference sequence). The V and J ends lost 5 bases and 11 bases, in that order; junction bases with no gene match: 10. This chain's CDR3 is CSAARTSGVSQQFF. CDR3 nucleotide sequence: TGCAGTGCTGCGAGGACTAGCGGGGTTTCTCAGCAGTTCTTC.

The V and J genes are TRBV6-1 and TRBJ2-6; perhaps TRBD1 as D (5 bases). The CDR3 sequence is 13 residues long. V gave up 8 bases and J gave up 3 bases, with 8 bases separating them. Per germline, CDR1 MNHNS and CDR2 SASEGT. The chain's CDR3 is CASLRVGANVLTF. CDR3 nucleotides: TGTGCCAGCCTCAGGGTTGGGGCCAACGTCCTGACTTTC.

The rearrangement joins TRBV10-3 to TRBJ1-1; perhaps TRBD1 as D (6 bases). This CDR3 is built from 13 residues. V shed 7 bases and J shed 1 base, with 10 bases lying between them. Germline V gene sequence: CDR1 ENHRY, CDR2 SYGVKD. CDR3 in DNA: TGTGCCATCAAAGGACAGCCGAACACTGAAGCTTTCTTT. Its protein is CAIKGQPNTEAFF.

The CDR3 reads CSATRNEQYF. CDR3 nucleotides: TGCAGTGCTACCCGAAACGAGCAGTACTTC. This chain joins TRBV20-1 and TRBJ2-7; D not resolved. The V gene's germline CDR1 is DFQATT and CDR2 SNEGSKA (reference sequence). CDR3 size: 10 residues. V was pared by 4 bases and J by 5 bases, with 6 bases between.

The chain combines TRBV12-3 or TRBV12-4 with TRBJ2-7; tentative D call: TRBD2 (6 bases). The CDR3 extends over 12 amino acids. The V end lost 6 bases, the J end lost 7 bases, and 13 bases lay between the germline ends. As DNA, the CDR3 is TGTGCCAGCAGAGCTAGGGCGGGGGAGCAGTACTTC. Translated: CASRARAGEQYF.

A remark on this clonotype: At one end, the junction sequence differs from germline, possibly due to a read error. V usage is TRBV3-1 and J usage is TRBJ2-7, with 9 bases fitting TRBD2. The CDR3 loop spans 15 amino acids. CDR1 and CDR2 (germline): LGHDT, YNNKEL (reference sequence). The CDR3 DNA sequence: TGTGCCACCAGCCAAGGGCTAGCGGGGCCCTACGAGCAGTACTTC. Its translation is CATSQGLAGPYEQYF.

The genes are TRBV5-1 and TRBJ2-3, with TRBD1 identical over 7 bases. Germline CDR1 reads SGHRS; CDR2 reads YFSETQ. This CDR3 is built from 15 residues. After removal of 3 bases from V and 5 bases from J, the junction contained 9 bases not matched to a gene. The CDR3 sequence: CASSSRDSSRDTQYF. In nucleotides, the CDR3 is TGCGCCAGCAGCTCCCGGGACAGCTCCAGAGATACGCAGTATTTT.